Listed here are 5 T cell receptor beta chains from one sample, sequenced in a study of response to subunit inactivated influenza vaccine. Each CDR3 protein gets one entry after TCRdb re-called the RT-PCR reads with MiXCR. The table shows about 650,000 distinct CDR3 sequences, with 15% to 17% occurring only once. The material was PBMCs from blood, obtained 11 to 12 days after vaccination. The receptors originated from a man aged 45-65 years who received an inactivated influenza vaccine.

This clonotype was picked up a small number of times. The chain links TRBV6-2 or TRBV6-3 to TRBJ1-2; unclear D gene. This CDR3 is built from 13 residues. CDR1 and CDR2 from the germline V gene are MNHEY and SVGEGT. V dropped 4 bases and J dropped 4 bases, with 10 bases sitting between them. CDR3 in DNA: TGTGCCAGCAGTTTTCAGCTCGGCTATGGCTACACCTTC. Amino acid sequence: CASSFQLGYGYTF.

V gene TRBV4-1 combines with J gene TRBJ2-7; possible D gene TRBD1, 6 bases. CDR3 length: 15 amino acids. Germline lookup yields CDR1 MGHRA and CDR2 YSYEKL. The ends were cut back, 4 bases at V and 4 bases at J, with 17 bases in the middle. Here the CDR3 DNA reads TGCGCCAGCAGCCCCACAGGGCGGATAGGGTACGAGCAGTACTTC. Its protein product is CASSPTGRIGYEQYF.

This sequence joins TRBV11-2 and TRBJ2-2; tentative D call: TRBD1 (5 bases). The V end lost 1 base, the J end lost 5 bases, and 11 bases lay between the germline ends. The CDR3 is 15 amino acids. Germline V gene lookup returns CDR1 SGHAT and CDR2 FQNNGV. The CDR3 reads CASSLASGLTGELFF. The CDR3 DNA is TGTGCCAGCAGCTTAGCCTCAGGGCTAACCGGGGAGCTGTTTTTT.

This clonotype was found a few times. The J gene is TRBJ1-2, the V gene TRBV15; 8 bases align to TRBD1. V was pared by 1 base and J by 4 bases, with 5 bases of the junction left unmatched. CDR1 is LNHNV, CDR2 YYDKDF, per germline (reference sequence). The CDR3 consists of 15 residues. Here the CDR3 DNA reads TGTGCCACCAGCAGAGCTACAGGGGGTGGCTATGGCTACACCTTC. It encodes CATSRATGGGYGYTF.

The chain joins TRBV10-3 to TRBJ1-1; 9 nucleotides match TRBD1. Germline CDR1 is ENHRY and CDR2 is SYGVKD. The CDR3 loop spans 15 amino acids. Losses at the gene ends were 6 bases for V and 1 base for J; bases not matched to a gene: 6. The CDR3 here is CAIREDRGGNTEAFF. CDR3 coding DNA: TGTGCCATCAGGGAGGACAGGGGCGGGAACACTGAAGCTTTCTTT.